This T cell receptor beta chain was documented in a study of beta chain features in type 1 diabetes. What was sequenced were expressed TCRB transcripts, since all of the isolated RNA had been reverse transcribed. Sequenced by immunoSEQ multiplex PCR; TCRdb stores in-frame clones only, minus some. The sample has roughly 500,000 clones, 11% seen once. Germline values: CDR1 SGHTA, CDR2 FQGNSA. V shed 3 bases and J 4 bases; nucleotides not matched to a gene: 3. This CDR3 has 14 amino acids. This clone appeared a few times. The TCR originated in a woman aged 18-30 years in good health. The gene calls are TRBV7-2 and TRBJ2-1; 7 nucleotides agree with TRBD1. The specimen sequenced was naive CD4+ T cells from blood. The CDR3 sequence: CASSLGQPYNEQFF. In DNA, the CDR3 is TGTGCCAGCAGCTTGGGACAGCCATACAATGAGCAGTTCTTC. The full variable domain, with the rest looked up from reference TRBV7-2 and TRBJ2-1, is GAGVSQSPSNKVTEKGKDVELRCDPISGHTALYWYRQSLGQGLEFLIYFQGNSAPDKSGLPSDRFSAERTGGSVSTLTIQRTQQEDSAVYLCASSLGQPYNEQFFGPGTRLTVL.